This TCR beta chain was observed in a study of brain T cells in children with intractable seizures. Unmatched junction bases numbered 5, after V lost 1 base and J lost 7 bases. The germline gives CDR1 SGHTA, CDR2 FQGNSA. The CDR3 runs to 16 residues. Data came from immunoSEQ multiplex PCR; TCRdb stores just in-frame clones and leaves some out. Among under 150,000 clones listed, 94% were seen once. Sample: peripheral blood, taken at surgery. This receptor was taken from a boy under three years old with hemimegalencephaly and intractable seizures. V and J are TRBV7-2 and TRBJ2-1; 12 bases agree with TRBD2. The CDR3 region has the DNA TGTGCCAGCAGCTTAGTGTCTAGCGGGAGGGCAAATGAGCAGTTCTTC. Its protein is CASSLVSSGRANEQFF.